The T cell receptor beta chain under discussion was sequenced for a study of neurological immune-mediated disorders. Study overall: The multiple sclerosis group of approximately 34 included around 30 relapsing-remitting and 3 secondary progressive patients.

This clonotype was detected ten times or more. The antigen is unknown. CDR3 length: 15 residues. V lost 2 bases, J lost 0 bases, and 7 bases lay in between. Germline V CDR1 and CDR2: KGHDR, SFDVKD. Study results and limitations: Among 34 multiple sclerosis patients, 18 had repertoires that phylogenetic grouping placed in one related-CDR3 cluster, a possible signature.

Synthesis of cDNA was accomplished via 5'RACE employing 10-nucleotide random UMIs. TCRdb fed the 5' RACE reads into MiXCR, producing one record per CDR3 protein. The data show 80,000 to 100,000 distinct CDR3 sequences, roughly 3.3% seen once. The genes are TRBV24-1 and TRBJ2-4; D remains unclear. Sequenced: PBMCs. The receptor's source is a woman in her fifties or sixties with multiple sclerosis. The CDR3: CATSDSGLAKNIQYF. Written as DNA, the CDR3 is TGTGCCACCAGTGATTCGGGTTTAGCCAAAAACATTCAGTACTTC.